This T cell receptor (beta chain) was found in a study of cytomegalovirus exposure and HLA in healthy donors. Study-wide findings and caveats: A few CMV-associated chains were confirmed in vitro to be specific for CMV antigens. TCR clusters originating in the first cohort tended to co-occur in the roughly 130 validation repertoires, according to a later analysis. The investigators catalogued 150 to 200 TCR beta chains as cytomegalovirus-associated.

TCRdb's copy holds only in-frame clones and misses some; the assay was immunoSEQ multiplex PCR. The sample lists around 190,000 clones; roughly 81% were seen once. Comments on this clone: Antigen: not known.

The CDR3 loop spans 16 amino acids. Per germline, CDR1 SGHNT and CDR2 YENEEA. V was pared by 0 bases and J by 1 base, with 12 bases between. Separate from the 666-subject first cohort, the roughly 110-subject validation cohort was the one that the donors belonged to. The sequence derives from a woman aged 25 to 45 in good health and CMV-seronegative. The chain links TRBV11-3 to TRBJ1-1; D not resolved. Sequencing used PBMCs. CDR3 sequence reads: CASSLEQSAGNTEAFF. CDR3 in DNA: TGTGCCAGCAGCTTAGAGCAGTCGGCGGGGAACACTGAAGCTTTCTTT.